Sequencing of this T cell receptor beta chain was carried out in a study of shared T cell receptors in the human thymus. This clone was recorded a few times. The length of the CDR3 is 16 residues. Germline values: CDR1 SGHNT, CDR2 YYREEE (reference sequence). The V and J ends lost 1 base and 4 bases respectively, with 16 bases between them. Here immunoSEQ multiplex PCR was the method, and the copy in TCRdb shows in-frame clones only, minus some. The data contain roughly 710,000 clones, 70% to 90% of them seen just once; the ten biggest clones take up roughly 0.01%. The sample also formed part of further work on human thymus T cells. That paper states: Donors consisted of healthy Finnish infants (having corrective surgery for congenital heart defects). Resections that were taken during corrective heart surgery supplied the thymus tissue. Usage of V and J genes appeared biased in thymic and blood repertoires. In unrelated individuals, thymic repertoires overlapped highly, according to related research.

The clonotype originates from a girl under three years old with a congenital heart defect. The sample taken for sequencing was thymocytes. The rearrangement uses TRBV5-4 and TRBJ2-3; the D gene is possibly TRBD2 (6 bases). The CDR3 loop is CASSLKGLGRADTQYF. CDR3 nucleotide sequence: TGTGCCAGCAGCTTGAAGGGACTGGGGCGGGCAGATACGCAGTATTTT. The whole variable domain, remainder taken from reference TRBV5-4 and TRBJ2-3, is ETGVTQSPTHLIKTRGQQVTLRCSSQSGHNTVSWYQQALGQGPQFIFQYYREEENGRGNFPPRFSGLQFPNYSSELNVNALELDDSALYLCASSLKGLGRADTQYFGPGTRLTVL.